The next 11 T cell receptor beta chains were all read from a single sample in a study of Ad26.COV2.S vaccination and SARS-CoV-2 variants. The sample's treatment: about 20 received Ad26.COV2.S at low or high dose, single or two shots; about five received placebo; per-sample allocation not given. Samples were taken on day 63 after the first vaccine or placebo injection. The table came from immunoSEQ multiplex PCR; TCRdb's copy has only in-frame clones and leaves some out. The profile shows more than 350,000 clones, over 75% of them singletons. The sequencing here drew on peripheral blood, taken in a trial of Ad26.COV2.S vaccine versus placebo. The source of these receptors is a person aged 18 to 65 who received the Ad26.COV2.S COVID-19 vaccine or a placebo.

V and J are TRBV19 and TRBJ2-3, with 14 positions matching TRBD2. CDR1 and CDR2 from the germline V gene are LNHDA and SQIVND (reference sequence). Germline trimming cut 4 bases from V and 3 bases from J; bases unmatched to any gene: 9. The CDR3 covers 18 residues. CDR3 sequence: CASSTTSGRAQETDTQYF. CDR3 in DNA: TGTGCCAGTAGTACGACTAGCGGGAGGGCCCAGGAGACAGATACGCAGTATTTT.

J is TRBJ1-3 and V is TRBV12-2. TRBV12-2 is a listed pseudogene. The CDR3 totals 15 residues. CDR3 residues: CASRFGNLSGNTIYF. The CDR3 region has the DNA TGTGCAAGTCGCTTCGGGAATCTCTCTGGAAACACCATATATTTT.

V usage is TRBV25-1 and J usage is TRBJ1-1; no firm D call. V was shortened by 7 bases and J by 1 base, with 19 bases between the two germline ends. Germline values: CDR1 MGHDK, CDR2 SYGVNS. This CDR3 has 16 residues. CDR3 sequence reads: CASTPNNGWKNTEAFF. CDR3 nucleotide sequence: TGTGCCAGCACCCCGAATAACGGATGGAAGAACACTGAAGCTTTCTTT. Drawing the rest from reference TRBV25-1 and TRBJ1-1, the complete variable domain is EADIYQTPRYLVIGTGKKITLECSQTMGHDKMYWYQQDPGMELHLIHYSYGVNSTEKGDLSSESTVSRIRTEHFPLTLESARPSHTSQYLCASTPNNGWKNTEAFFGQGTRLTVV.

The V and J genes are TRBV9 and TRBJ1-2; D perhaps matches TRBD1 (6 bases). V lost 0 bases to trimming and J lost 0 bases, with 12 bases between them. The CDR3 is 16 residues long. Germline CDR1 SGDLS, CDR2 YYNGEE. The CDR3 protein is CASSVEGGNANYGYTF. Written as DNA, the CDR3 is TGTGCCAGCAGCGTAGAGGGGGGAAACGCTAACTATGGCTACACCTTC.

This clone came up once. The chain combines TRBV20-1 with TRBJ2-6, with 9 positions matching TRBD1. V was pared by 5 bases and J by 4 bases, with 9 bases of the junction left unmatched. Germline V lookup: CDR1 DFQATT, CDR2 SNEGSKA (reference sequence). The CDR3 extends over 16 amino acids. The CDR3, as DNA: TGCAGTGCTCGTGAACAGGGGGCGCGAGGGGCCAACGTCCTGACTTTC. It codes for CSAREQGARGANVLTF.

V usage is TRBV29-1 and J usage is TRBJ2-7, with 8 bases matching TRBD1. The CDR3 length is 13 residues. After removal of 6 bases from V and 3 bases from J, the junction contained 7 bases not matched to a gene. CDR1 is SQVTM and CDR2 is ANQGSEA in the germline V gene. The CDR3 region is CSVSGTGNYEQYF. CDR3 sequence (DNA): TGCAGCGTCTCCGGGACAGGCAACTACGAGCAGTACTTC.

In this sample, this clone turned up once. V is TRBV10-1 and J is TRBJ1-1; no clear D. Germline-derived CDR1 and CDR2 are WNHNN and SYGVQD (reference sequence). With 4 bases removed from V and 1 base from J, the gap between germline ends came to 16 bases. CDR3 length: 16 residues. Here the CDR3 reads CASSGYGSRPNTEAFF. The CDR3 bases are TGCGCCAGCAGTGGGTACGGTTCCCGACCGAACACTGAAGCTTTCTTT.

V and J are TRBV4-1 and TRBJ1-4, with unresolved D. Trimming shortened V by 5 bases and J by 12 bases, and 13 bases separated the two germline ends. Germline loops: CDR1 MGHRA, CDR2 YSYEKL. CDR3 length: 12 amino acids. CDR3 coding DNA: TGCGCCAGCAGCTTGCGGGCCGGGGAACTGTTTTTT. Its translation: CASSLRAGELFF.

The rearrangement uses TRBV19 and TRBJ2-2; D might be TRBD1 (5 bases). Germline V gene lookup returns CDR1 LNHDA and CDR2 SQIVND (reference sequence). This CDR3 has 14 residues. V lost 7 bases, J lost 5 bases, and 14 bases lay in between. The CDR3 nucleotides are TGTGCCAGTAACAATGGGGCGGTTACCGGGGAGCTGTTTTTT. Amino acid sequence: CASNNGAVTGELFF.

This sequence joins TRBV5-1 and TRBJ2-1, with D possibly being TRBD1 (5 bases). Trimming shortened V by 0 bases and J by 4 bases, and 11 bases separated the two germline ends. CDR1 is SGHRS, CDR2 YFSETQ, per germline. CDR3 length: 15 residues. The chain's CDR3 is CASSLEGIFYNEQFF. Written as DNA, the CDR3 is TGCGCCAGCAGCTTGGAGGGGATCTTTTACAATGAGCAGTTCTTC.

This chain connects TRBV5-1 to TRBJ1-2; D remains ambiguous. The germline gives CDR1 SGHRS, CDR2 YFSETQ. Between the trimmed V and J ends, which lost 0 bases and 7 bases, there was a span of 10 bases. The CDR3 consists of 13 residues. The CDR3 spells CASSLASGSGYTF. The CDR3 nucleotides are TGCGCCAGCAGCTTGGCCTCGGGGAGTGGCTACACCTTC.